This T cell receptor (beta chain) emerged from a study of T cells in Graves' hyperthyroidism and ophthalmopathy. TCR beta CDR3 region amplification was performed from RNA transcripts. TCR CDR3 regions were first amplified by RT-PCR with HTBI primers. TCRdb fed the multiplex PCR reads into MiXCR, producing one record per CDR3 protein. This sample has about 480,000 distinct CDR3 sequences; under 15% occur once, and the top ten carry under 20%. This clonotype appeared many times. Germline CDR1 reads ENHRY; CDR2 reads SYGVKD. The CDR3 consists of 14 residues. The J segment lost 5 bases and the V segment lost 3 bases, leaving 3 bases of the junction unmatched.

The receptor was derived from a woman between 18 and 29 years old with Graves' hyperthyroidism. The sequencing sample was made of blood. V and J are TRBV10-3 and TRBJ2-2, with 7 nucleotides matching TRBD2. The CDR3 nucleotides read TGTGCCATCAGTGATGTTAGCGGGACCGGGGAGCTGTTTTTT. Translated: CAISDVSGTGELFF.